Presented here are 11 T cell receptor beta chains from one specimen sequenced in a study of cytomegalovirus exposure and HLA in healthy donors. PCR primers comprised 60 Vbeta and 13 Jbeta primers. The table came from immunoSEQ multiplex PCR; TCRdb's copy has only in-frame clones and leaves some out. Among about 140,000 clones listed, 60% to 80% were seen once. Sequenced input: PBMCs. The receptors were sampled from a man in his late teens or twenties in good health and CMV-seronegative.

In its sample, this clone was seen a few times. The CDR3 DNA reads TGTGCCAGCAGTCCAATGGCAGGGTATGAAAAACTGTTTTTT. Encoded protein: CASSPMAGYEKLFF. The chain has TRBV27 and TRBJ1-4; weak D call: TRBD1 (5 bases). The CDR3 has 14 amino acids. V lost 5 bases to trimming and J lost 6 bases, with 13 bases between them. Germline V CDR1 and CDR2: MNHEY, SMNVEV (reference sequence).

In DNA, the CDR3 is TGTTCCCCGCGGGGAAGCACCGGGGAGCTGTTTTTT. Its protein product is CSPRGSTGELFF. The chain employs TRBV5-3 and TRBJ2-2; D possibly corresponds to TRBD2 (6 bases). TRBV5-3 is identified as an open reading frame with a role that is uncertain. This CDR3 contains 12 residues.

The rearrangement joins TRBV4-1 to TRBJ2-1; tentative D call: TRBD1 (5 bases). The CDR3 has 20 amino acids. V dropped 0 bases and J dropped 0 bases, with 21 bases sitting between them. Germline loops: CDR1 MGHRA, CDR2 YSYEKL. The CDR3 sequence: CASSQDRVQGLLSSYNEQFF. The CDR3 nucleotides read TGCGCCAGCAGCCAAGATAGGGTCCAGGGTCTTCTATCCTCCTACAATGAGCAGTTCTTC.

The J gene is TRBJ2-3, the V gene TRBV2; TRBD1 aligns across 8 bases. Germline lookup yields CDR1 SNHLY and CDR2 FYNNEI. Germline trimming cut 6 bases from V and 5 bases from J; bases unmatched to any gene: 4. The CDR3 spans 13 residues. In nucleotides, the CDR3 is TGTGCCAGCAGCAGGGGGCATAAAGATACGCAGTATTTT. It encodes CASSRGHKDTQYF.

The chain is built from TRBV29-1 and TRBJ1-2, with 7 positions matching TRBD1. The CDR3 length is 13 residues. J gave up 5 bases and V 6 bases, and 9 bases lay outside the gene matches. Germline V gene lookup returns CDR1 SQVTM and CDR2 ANQGSEA. The CDR3 DNA sequence: TGCAGCGTATCAGGGGGTAACGTTTATGGCTACACCTTC. Its protein is CSVSGGNVYGYTF.

CDR3 sequence reads: CATRAELAGEETQYF. DNA of the CDR3: TGTGCCACCCGGGCAGAATTGGCAGGGGAAGAGACCCAGTACTTC. The V call is TRBV15, the J call TRBJ2-5; tentative D call: TRBD1 (6 bases). The CDR3 contains 15 residues. The germline CDR1 and CDR2 sequences are LNHNV and YYDKDF (reference sequence). With 8 bases removed from V and 3 bases from J, the gap between germline ends came to 19 bases.

The sample holds one count of this clone. The rearrangement links TRBV9 to TRBJ1-3, with D unclear. Between the trimmed V and J ends, which lost 1 base and 0 bases, there was a span of 2 bases. Germline V gene data show CDR1 as SGDLS and CDR2 as YYNGEE. The CDR3 extends over 13 amino acids. The CDR3 DNA follows: TGTGCCAGCAGCGTATACTCTGGAAACACCATATATTTT. Translated: CASSVYSGNTIYF. Using reference TRBV9 and TRBJ1-3 for the parts outside the CDR3, the full variable domain is DSGVTQTPKHLITATGQRVTLRCSPRSGDLSVYWYQQSLDQGLQFLIQYYNGEERAKGNILERFSAQQFPDLHSELNLSSLELGDSALYFCASSVYSGNTIYFGEGSWLTVV.

A few counts support this clone. The chain carries TRBV6-5 and TRBJ1-1; D remains unclear. CDR3 length: 14 amino acids. V lost 6 bases, J lost 0 bases, and 11 bases lay in between. Germline V gene sequence: CDR1 MNHEY, CDR2 SVGAGI. The CDR3 bases are TGTGCCAGCAGGCCCGAGGGATTGAACACTGAAGCTTTCTTT. It translates to CASRPEGLNTEAFF.

This rearrangement joins TRBV7-6 to TRBJ2-7; tentatively, D is TRBD2 (5 bases). V shed 1 base and J shed 5 bases, with 6 bases lying between them. This CDR3 contains 12 residues. Germline CDR1 and CDR2: SGHVS and FNYEAQ. CDR3 region: CASSLGGHEQYF. The CDR3 nucleotides read TGTGCCAGCAGCTTAGGAGGGCACGAGCAGTACTTC.

The rearrangement uses TRBV14 and TRBJ1-2, with 9 bases identical to TRBD1. J lost 5 bases, V lost 2 bases, and 15 bases had no gene match. The CDR3 is made up of 18 amino acids. Per germline, CDR1 SGHDN and CDR2 FVKESK. For the CDR3, the DNA is TGTGCCAGCAGCCAATACTCAATTACAGGGGGCGCGAGGTATGGCTACACCTTC. Its translation: CASSQYSITGGARYGYTF.

The rearrangement uses TRBV6-5 and TRBJ2-1, with D unresolved. The germline CDR1 and CDR2 sequences are MNHEY and SVGAGI. Trimming took 6 bases from V and 7 from J, leaving 10 bases between them. There are 12 residues in the CDR3. CDR3 sequence reads: CASRVPGNEQFF. The CDR3 nucleotides read TGTGCCAGCAGGGTGCCCGGGAATGAGCAGTTCTTC.